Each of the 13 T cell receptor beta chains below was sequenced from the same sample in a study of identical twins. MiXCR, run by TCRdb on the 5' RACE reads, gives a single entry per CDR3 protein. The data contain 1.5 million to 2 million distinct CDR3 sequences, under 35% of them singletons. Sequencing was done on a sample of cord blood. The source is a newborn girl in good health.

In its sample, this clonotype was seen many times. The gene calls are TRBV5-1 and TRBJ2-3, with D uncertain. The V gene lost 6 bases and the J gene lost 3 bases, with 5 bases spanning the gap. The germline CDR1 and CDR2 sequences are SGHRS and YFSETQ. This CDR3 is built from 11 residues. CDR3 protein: CASTDTDTQYF. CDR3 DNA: TGCGCCAGCACAGATACAGATACGCAGTATTTT.

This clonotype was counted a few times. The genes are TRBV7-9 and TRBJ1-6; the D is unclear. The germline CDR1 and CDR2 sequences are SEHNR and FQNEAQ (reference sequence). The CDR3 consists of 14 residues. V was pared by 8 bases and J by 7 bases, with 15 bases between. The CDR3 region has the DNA TGTGCCAGCGCTGGGCCCTCCAACAATTCACCCCTCCACTTT. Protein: CASAGPSNNSPLHF. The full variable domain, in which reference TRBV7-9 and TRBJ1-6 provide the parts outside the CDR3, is DTGVSQNPRHKITKRGQNVTFRCDPISEHNRLYWYRQTLGQGPEFLTYFQNEAQLEKSRLLSDRFSAERPKGSFSTLEIQRTEQGDSAMYLCASAGPSNNSPLHFGNGTRLTVT.

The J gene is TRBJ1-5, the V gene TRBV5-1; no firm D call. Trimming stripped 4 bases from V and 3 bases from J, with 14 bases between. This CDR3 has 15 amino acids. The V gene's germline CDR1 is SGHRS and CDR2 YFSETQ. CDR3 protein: CASSPTGGLNQPQHF. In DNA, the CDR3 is TGCGCCAGCAGCCCTACGGGAGGGCTCAATCAGCCCCAGCATTTT.

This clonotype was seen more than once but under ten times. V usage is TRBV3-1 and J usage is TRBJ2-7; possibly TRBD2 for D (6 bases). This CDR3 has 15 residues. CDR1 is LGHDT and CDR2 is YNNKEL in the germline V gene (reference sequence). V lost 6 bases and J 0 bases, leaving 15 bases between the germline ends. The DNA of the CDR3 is TGTGCCAGCAGTCCTACTAGCTCCAACTCCTACGAGCAGTACTTC. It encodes CASSPTSSNSYEQYF.

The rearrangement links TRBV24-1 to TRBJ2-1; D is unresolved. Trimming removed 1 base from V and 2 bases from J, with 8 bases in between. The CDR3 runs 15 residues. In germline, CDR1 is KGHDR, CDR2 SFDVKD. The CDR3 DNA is TGTGCCACCAGTGATTTTGGCGCCGCCTACAATGAGCAGTTCTTC. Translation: CATSDFGAAYNEQFF.

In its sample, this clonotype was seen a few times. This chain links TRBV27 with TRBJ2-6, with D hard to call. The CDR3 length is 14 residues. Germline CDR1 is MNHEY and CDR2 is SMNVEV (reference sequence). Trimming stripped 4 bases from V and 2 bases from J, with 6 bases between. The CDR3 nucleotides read TGTGCCAGCAGTTGGGCAACTGGGGCCAACGTCCTGACTTTC. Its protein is CASSWATGANVLTF.

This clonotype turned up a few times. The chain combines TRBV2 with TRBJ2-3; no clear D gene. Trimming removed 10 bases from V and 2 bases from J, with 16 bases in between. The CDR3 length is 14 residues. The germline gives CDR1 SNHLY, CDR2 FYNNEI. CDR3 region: CATPRPTHTDTQYF. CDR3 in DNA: TGTGCCACCCCTAGGCCGACTCACACAGATACGCAGTATTTT. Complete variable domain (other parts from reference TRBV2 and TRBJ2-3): EPEVTQTPSHQVTQMGQEVILRCVPISNHLYFYWYRQILGQKVEFLVSFYNNEISEKSEIFDDQFSVERPDGSNFTLKIRSTKLEDSAMYFCATPRPTHTDTQYFGPGTRLTVL.

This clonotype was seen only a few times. The CDR3 sequence: CASSLIWSTDTQYF. Here the CDR3 DNA reads TGTGCCAGCAGCTTAATTTGGTCCACAGATACGCAGTATTTT. The chain employs TRBV11-2 and TRBJ2-3, with D unresolved. The CDR3 has 14 amino acids. V was shortened by 2 bases and J by 2 bases, with 8 bases between the two germline ends. Germline values: CDR1 SGHAT, CDR2 FQNNGV.

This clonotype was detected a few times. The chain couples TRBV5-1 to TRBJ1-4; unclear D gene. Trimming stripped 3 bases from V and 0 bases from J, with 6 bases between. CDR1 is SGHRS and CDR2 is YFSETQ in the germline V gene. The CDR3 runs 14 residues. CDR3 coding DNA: TGCGCCAGCAGCTCGACATCAACTAATGAAAAACTGTTTTTT. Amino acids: CASSSTSTNEKLFF.

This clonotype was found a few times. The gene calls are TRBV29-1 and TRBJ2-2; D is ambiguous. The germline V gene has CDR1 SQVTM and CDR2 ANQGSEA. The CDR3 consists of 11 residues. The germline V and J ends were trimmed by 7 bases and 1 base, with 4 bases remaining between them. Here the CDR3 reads CSAKNTGELFF. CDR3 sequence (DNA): TGCAGCGCTAAGAACACCGGGGAGCTGTTTTTT.

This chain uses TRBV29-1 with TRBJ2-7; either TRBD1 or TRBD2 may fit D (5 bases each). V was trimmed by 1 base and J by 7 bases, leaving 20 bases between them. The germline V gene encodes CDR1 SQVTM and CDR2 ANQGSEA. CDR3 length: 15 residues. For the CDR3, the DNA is TGCAGCGTTGAAGGGGGGAGTAAGACCTACAATGAGCAGTACTTC. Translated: CSVEGGSKTYNEQYF.

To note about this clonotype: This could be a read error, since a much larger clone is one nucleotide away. The CDR3: CSAREGVTNGKLFF. The CDR3 DNA reads as TGCAGTGCTAGAGAGGGAGTAACTAATGGAAAACTGTTTTTT. The chain combines TRBV20-1 with TRBJ1-4, with unresolved D. CDR1 DFQATT and CDR2 SNEGSKA come from the germline V gene (reference sequence). The CDR3 spans 14 residues.

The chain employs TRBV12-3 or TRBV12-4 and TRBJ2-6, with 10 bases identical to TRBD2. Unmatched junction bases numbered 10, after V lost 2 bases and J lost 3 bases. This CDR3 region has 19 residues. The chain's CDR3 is CASSLFSGREIGGANVLTF. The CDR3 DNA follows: TGTGCCAGCAGTTTATTCAGCGGGAGGGAGATCGGTGGGGCCAACGTCCTGACTTTC.